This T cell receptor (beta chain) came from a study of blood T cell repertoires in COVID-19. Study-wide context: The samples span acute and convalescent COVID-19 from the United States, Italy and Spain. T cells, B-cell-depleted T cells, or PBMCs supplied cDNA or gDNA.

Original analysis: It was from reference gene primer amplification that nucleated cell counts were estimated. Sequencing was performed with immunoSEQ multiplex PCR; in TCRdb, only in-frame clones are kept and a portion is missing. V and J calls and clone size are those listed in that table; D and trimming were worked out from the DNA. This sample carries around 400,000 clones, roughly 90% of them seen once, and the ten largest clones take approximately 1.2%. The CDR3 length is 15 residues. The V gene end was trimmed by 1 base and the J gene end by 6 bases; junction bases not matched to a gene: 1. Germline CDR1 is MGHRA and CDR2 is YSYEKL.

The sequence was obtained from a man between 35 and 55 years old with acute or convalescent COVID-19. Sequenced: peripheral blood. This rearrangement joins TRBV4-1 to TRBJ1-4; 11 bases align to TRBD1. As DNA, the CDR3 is TGCGCCAGCAGCCAAGGGGGACAGGGGGATGAAAAACTGTTTTTT. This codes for CASSQGGQGDEKLFF.